The 28 T cell receptor beta chains given below trace back to one sample, sequenced in a study of T-cell reconstitution after alpha-beta-depleted transplantation in children. Preparation of the TCRbeta library used unique molecular identifiers. TCRdb re-derived calls from the PCR reads in MiXCR, one entry per CDR3 protein. The table records 200,000 to 250,000 distinct CDR3 sequences, 20% to 30% of them present only once. This material consisted of PBMCs, mostly from graft donor cells, taken 360 days after TCRalphabeta/CD19-depleted stem cell transplant. The origin of the receptors is a female patient between 2 and 10 years old who had a stem cell transplant for congenital amegakaryocytic thrombocytopenia, so the T cells may come from the graft donor.

The CDR3 protein is CASSAGTSVFF. For the CDR3, the DNA is TGTGCCAGCAGCGCCGGGACTAGCGTTTTCTTC. The genes are TRBV7-9 and TRBJ2-1; 10 bases are shared with TRBD2. Germline CDR1 reads SEHNR; CDR2 reads FQNEAQ (reference sequence). The ends lost 5 bases at V and 16 bases at J; junction bases unmatched: 5. The length of the CDR3 is 11 residues.

A few counts support this clonotype. The J gene is TRBJ2-1, the V gene TRBV10-3; D gene uncertain. The germline gives CDR1 ENHRY, CDR2 SYGVKD. This CDR3 has 13 residues. V lost 4 bases, J lost 3 bases, and 7 bases lay in between. The CDR3 bases are TGTGCCATCAGTGTACGAGACTACAATGAGCAGTTCTTC. It translates to CAISVRDYNEQFF.

For this clonotype: This could be a read error, since a much larger clone is one nucleotide away. The chain employs TRBV12-3 or TRBV12-4 and TRBJ2-7; 11 bases map to TRBD1. This CDR3 comprises 12 residues. The CDR3 region is CAGSFGTGGTYF. In DNA, the CDR3 is TGTGCCGGCAGTTTCGGGACAGGGGGAACTTACTTC.

Only one count was recorded for this clonotype. The J gene is TRBJ2-1, the V gene TRBV2; D perhaps matches TRBD2 (7 bases). The CDR3 spans 14 residues. The ends were cut back, 8 bases at V and 2 bases at J, with 13 bases in the middle. CDR1 and CDR2 from the germline V gene are SNHLY and FYNNEI. CDR3 residues: CASGWGGTYNEQFF. As DNA, the CDR3 is TGTGCCAGCGGTTGGGGGGGCACCTACAATGAGCAGTTCTTC.

This clonotype has only a few counts. This chain joins TRBV29-1 and TRBJ1-1, with D possibly TRBD1 on 5 matching bases. V lost 4 bases and J lost 5, with 14 bases in between. The CDR3 is 13 amino acids. Germline CDR1 and CDR2: SQVTM and ANQGSEA. The CDR3 sequence is CSVGGGTVTEAFF. The CDR3 DNA sequence: TGCAGCGTTGGGGGGGGGACGGTTACTGAAGCTTTCTTT.

This rearrangement joins TRBV24-1 to TRBJ2-1; 8 bases match TRBD2. This CDR3 region has 16 residues. Trimming removed 3 bases from V and 4 bases from J; junction bases left unmatched: 7. Looked up from germline, CDR1 is KGHDR and CDR2 is SFDVKD. The chain's CDR3 is CATSDPRGGSYNEQFF. CDR3 coding DNA: TGTGCCACCAGTGATCCCCGGGGGGGATCTTACAATGAGCAGTTCTTC.

The gene calls are TRBV5-1 and TRBJ2-5; D gene uncertain. V was trimmed by 0 bases and J by 0 bases, leaving 6 bases between them. The germline CDR1 and CDR2 sequences are SGHRS and YFSETQ. This CDR3 spans 14 amino acids. Here the CDR3 reads CASSLVLNQETQYF. CDR3 coding DNA: TGCGCCAGCAGCTTGGTACTAAACCAAGAGACCCAGTACTTC.

This clonotype has more than one count but fewer than ten. The chain combines TRBV5-1 with TRBJ2-4, with D possibly matching TRBD1 (5 bases). With 1 base removed from V and 8 bases from J, the gap between germline ends came to 7 bases. The CDR3 contains 12 residues. From germline, CDR1 is SGHRS and CDR2 YFSETQ. CDR3 sequence (DNA): TGCGCCAGCAGCTTGATAGGGGACATTCAGTACTTC. Protein product: CASSLIGDIQYF. Full variable domain (outside the CDR3, taken from reference TRBV5-1 and TRBJ2-4): KAGVTQTPRYLIKTRGQQVTLSCSPISGHRSVSWYQQTPGQGLQFLFEYFSETQRNKGNFPGRFSGRQFSNSRSEMNVSTLELGDSALYLCASSLIGDIQYFGAGTRLSVL.

This clonotype was counted ten times or more. This rearrangement joins TRBV4-1 to TRBJ2-3; D gene ambiguous. Trimming took 0 bases from V and 4 from J, leaving 11 bases between them. Germline CDR1 reads MGHRA; CDR2 reads YSYEKL. The CDR3 has 15 amino acids. The CDR3 bases are TGCGCCAGCAGCCAAGACGTCCTAGAGGCAGATACGCAGTATTTT. This codes for CASSQDVLEADTQYF.

This chain connects TRBV28 to TRBJ1-2; D ambiguous. The CDR3 covers 13 residues. Germline V gene data show CDR1 as MDHEN and CDR2 as SYDVKM. The ends were cut back, 1 base at V and 4 bases at J, with 7 bases in the middle. The CDR3 DNA follows: TGTGCCAGCAGTTTATCCAGGCCCTATGGCTACACCTTC. Its protein product is CASSLSRPYGYTF.

In its sample, this clonotype was seen many times. DNA of the CDR3: TGTGCCAGCAGCGCACAGGGTTCCGCAGATACGCAGTATTTT. Translated: CASSAQGSADTQYF. The gene calls are TRBV7-9 and TRBJ2-3, with D tentatively TRBD1 (6 bases). Looked up from germline, CDR1 is SEHNR and CDR2 is FQNEAQ (reference sequence). V was clipped by 5 bases and J by 4 bases, with 13 bases between them. The length of the CDR3 is 14 residues.

This clonotype has a handful of counts. This rearrangement joins TRBV12-3 or TRBV12-4 to TRBJ2-1; D remains ambiguous. The CDR3 runs 15 residues. Trimming cost V 3 bases and J 1 base, with 10 bases left between them. The CDR3, as DNA: TGTGCCAGCAGTTTTTCGCTAGTATCCTACAATGAGCAGTTCTTC. Translated: CASSFSLVSYNEQFF.

This clonotype showed up just a few times. The rearrangement links TRBV7-9 to TRBJ2-1, with D hard to call. Trimming took off 4 bases at V and 4 bases at J, with 14 bases between the two ends. Germline V gives CDR1 SEHNR, CDR2 FQNEAQ (reference sequence). The CDR3 extends over 15 amino acids. The CDR3 here is CASSSAHSIYNEQFF. The CDR3 DNA sequence: TGTGCCAGCAGCTCGGCCCATTCGATATACAATGAGCAGTTCTTC. Full variable domain (missing parts from reference TRBV7-9 and TRBJ2-1): DTGVSQNPRHKITKRGQNVTFRCDPISEHNRLYWYRQTLGQGPEFLTYFQNEAQLEKSRLLSDRFSAERPKGSFSTLEIQRTEQGDSAMYLCASSSAHSIYNEQFFGPGTRLTVL.

A few counts support this clonotype. This sequence joins TRBV10-3 and TRBJ2-5; 10 nucleotides agree with TRBD2. The CDR3 loop spans 16 amino acids. The V segment lost 5 bases and the J segment 5 bases; nucleotides outside the gene matches: 11. CDR1 and CDR2 (germline): ENHRY, SYGVKD. CDR3 residues: CAISPSGGNSGETQYF. The CDR3 DNA reads TGTGCCATCAGTCCTAGCGGGGGAAACAGTGGGGAGACCCAGTACTTC.

This chain connects TRBV28 to TRBJ1-5, with D unclear. CDR3 length: 11 residues. CDR1 and CDR2 (germline): MDHEN, SYDVKM. V lost 2 bases and J lost 9, with 5 bases in between. In DNA, the CDR3 is TGTGCCAGCAGTTTAAAACCGCCCCAGCATTTT. Translation: CASSLKPPQHF.

This clonotype was seen a few times. The V call is TRBV7-9, the J call TRBJ1-1; the D gene is possibly TRBD1 (5 bases). This CDR3 spans 13 amino acids. The ends were cut back, 5 bases at V and 6 bases at J, with 13 bases in the middle. Germline V gene data show CDR1 as SEHNR and CDR2 as FQNEAQ (reference sequence). The CDR3 is CASSPWEGPEAFF. The CDR3, as DNA: TGTGCCAGCAGCCCATGGGAGGGGCCTGAAGCTTTCTTT.

Sample share makes this clonotype medium-sized. This rearrangement joins TRBV25-1 to TRBJ2-1, with D tentatively TRBD2 (6 bases). The CDR3 is made up of 18 amino acids. CDR1 MGHDK and CDR2 SYGVNS come from the germline V gene. The ends were cut back, 1 base at V and 0 bases at J, with 16 bases in the middle. CDR3 DNA: TGTGCCAGCAGTGAATTGAGTACGGGGACTGGCTCCTACAATGAGCAGTTCTTC. Protein: CASSELSTGTGSYNEQFF.

This clonotype was found a few times. This chain connects TRBV28 to TRBJ1-5; D gene ambiguous. This CDR3 is built from 16 residues. The V end was cut by 2 bases, the J end by 1 base, with 12 bases between. Germline V gives CDR1 MDHEN, CDR2 SYDVKM. The CDR3 spells CASSLALGRSNQPQHF. The CDR3 DNA is TGTGCCAGCAGTTTAGCCCTCGGGCGGAGCAATCAGCCCCAGCATTTT.

This clonotype was observed many times. The V and J genes are TRBV12-3 or TRBV12-4 and TRBJ2-3, with TRBD2 identical over 10 bases. The J segment lost 4 bases and the V segment lost 5 bases, leaving 6 bases of the junction unmatched. The CDR3 is made up of 15 amino acids. This CDR3 is CASSLLAGAPDTQYF. CDR3 coding DNA: TGTGCCAGCAGTCTCCTAGCGGGAGCCCCAGATACGCAGTATTTT.

This clonotype was counted only a few times. The rearrangement uses TRBV29-1 and TRBJ2-7; perhaps TRBD2 as D (6 bases). Germline V gene sequence: CDR1 SQVTM, CDR2 ANQGSEA. This CDR3 is 14 amino acids long. Trimming cost V 4 bases and J 0 bases, with 13 bases left between them. The chain's CDR3 is CSVVGGLSSYEQYF. The CDR3 DNA reads TGCAGCGTTGTGGGGGGTCTTAGCTCCTACGAGCAGTACTTC.

In this sample, this clonotype turned up a few times. The chain combines TRBV4-3 with TRBJ2-5; D unresolved. The CDR3 spans 15 residues. The V and J ends lost 4 bases and 5 bases respectively, with 17 bases between them. The V gene's germline CDR1 is LGHNA and CDR2 YSLEER. In DNA form, the CDR3 reads TGCGCCAGCAGCCCGGCCGACCGGCAGAGGGAGACCCAGTACTTC. Its translation is CASSPADRQRETQYF.

Only a few counts were recorded for this clonotype. The chain carries TRBV20-1 and TRBJ2-3, with TRBD2 matching over 14 bases. Looked up from germline, CDR1 is DFQATT and CDR2 is SNEGSKA (reference sequence). With V trimmed by 6 bases and J by 1 base, 9 bases remained unmatched. This CDR3 is 17 amino acids long. The CDR3 sequence: CSARPGLAGAGTDTQYF. The CDR3 DNA sequence: TGCAGTGCGAGACCGGGACTAGCGGGAGCGGGCACAGATACGCAGTATTTT.

This clonotype was observed at least ten times. The V gene is TRBV7-9, the J gene TRBJ2-3; 13 bases align to TRBD2. V shed 5 bases, J shed 5 bases, and the junction held 10 bases outside the gene matches. CDR1 is SEHNR, CDR2 FQNEAQ, per germline (reference sequence). The CDR3 loop spans 17 amino acids. CDR3 sequence: CASSEGLAGALVDTQYF. The DNA of the CDR3 is TGTGCCAGCAGCGAAGGACTAGCGGGAGCTTTGGTAGATACGCAGTATTTT.

Only a few counts were recorded for this clonotype. V and J are TRBV7-8 and TRBJ2-4; no clear D gene. The CDR3 is made up of 16 amino acids. The germline V gene has CDR1 SGHVS and CDR2 FQNEAQ. V dropped 1 base and J dropped 5 bases, with 15 bases sitting between them. CDR3 DNA sequence: TGTGCCAGCAGCTTAGGAATATTCCCTACACAAAACATTCAGTACTTC. Amino acid sequence: CASSLGIFPTQNIQYF.

The table lists this clonotype with many counts. The chain is built from TRBV12-3 or TRBV12-4 and TRBJ2-1; D gene ambiguous. The CDR3 extends over 15 amino acids. V was cut by 5 bases and J by 5 bases, with 16 bases left in between. The CDR3, as DNA: TGTGCCAGCAGTCTCACCTCCATCCTCAACAATGAGCAGTTCTTC. This gives the protein CASSLTSILNNEQFF.

V and J are TRBV18 and TRBJ2-7; 9 positions agree with TRBD1. Unmatched junction bases numbered 0, after V lost 0 bases and J lost 6 bases. Germline V gene sequence: CDR1 KGHSH, CDR2 LQKENI. CDR3 length: 13 residues. The CDR3 nucleotides read TGTGCCAGCTCACCACCGGGACAGGGCGAGCAGTACTTC. This gives the protein CASSPPGQGEQYF. Full variable domain (outside the CDR3, taken from reference TRBV18 and TRBJ2-7): NAGVMQNPRHLVRRRGQEARLRCSPMKGHSHVYWYRQLPEEGLKFMVYLQKENIIDESGMPKERFSAEFPKEGPSILRIQQVVRGDSAAYFCASSPPGQGEQYFGPGTRLTVT.

V usage is TRBV27 and J usage is TRBJ2-7, with TRBD2 matching over 11 bases. The CDR3 has 14 residues. Germline-derived CDR1 and CDR2 are MNHEY and SMNVEV (reference sequence). V shed 4 bases, J shed 6 bases, and the junction held 5 bases outside the gene matches. CDR3 sequence reads: CASSSLAGGGEQYF. The CDR3 DNA sequence: TGTGCCAGCAGTTCGCTAGCGGGAGGAGGCGAGCAGTACTTC.

The V gene is TRBV20-1, the J gene TRBJ2-7; TRBD2 is a possible D gene (6 bases). The CDR3 runs to 13 residues. The ends were cut back, 0 bases at V and 6 bases at J, with 12 bases in the middle. The germline gives CDR1 DFQATT, CDR2 SNEGSKA (reference sequence). CDR3 loop: CSARDIGRPEQYF. The CDR3, as DNA: TGCAGTGCTAGAGATATTGGGAGGCCCGAGCAGTACTTC.